The 7 T cell receptor beta chains below were found in one sample sequenced in a study of OX40 agonist ivuxolimab in advanced cancers. The method was immunoSEQ multiplex PCR; TCRdb's version includes in-frame clones alone and lacks a portion of them. Among 55,000 to 80,000 clones listed, approximately 92% were seen once. The sequences come from CD4+ or CD8+ T cells sorted from blood, collected in a trial of the OX40 agonist ivuxolimab. Source of these receptors: an adult with an advanced solid tumor such as melanoma, head and neck, liver or kidney cancer.

CDR3 loop: CASSPGQRNQPQHF. The CDR3 DNA reads TGTGCCAGCAGCCCAGGACAGCGCAATCAGCCCCAGCATTTT. The rearrangement uses TRBV6-6 and TRBJ1-5; possible D gene TRBD1, 6 bases. Trimming removed 6 bases from V and 2 bases from J, with 11 bases in between. Germline CDR1 reads MNHNY; CDR2 reads SVGAGI (reference sequence). The CDR3 extends over 14 amino acids.

The rearrangement uses TRBV5-6 and TRBJ2-7; D assignment may be TRBD1 or TRBD2 (5 bases each). The CDR3 spans 13 residues. Trimming stripped 5 bases from V and 4 bases from J, with 13 bases between. The germline gives CDR1 SGHDT, CDR2 YYEEEE. The CDR3 DNA reads as TGTGCCAGCAGTATGGCCGGGGCATACGAGCAGTACTTC. Amino acid sequence: CASSMAGAYEQYF.

The rearrangement joins TRBV5-8 to TRBJ2-7, with D possibly TRBD1 on 5 matching bases. V was cut by 1 base and J by 2 bases, with 7 bases left in between. CDR1 is SGHTS, CDR2 YDEGEE, per germline. The CDR3 has 13 residues. The CDR3 sequence is CASSLSRAYEQYF. DNA for the CDR3: TGTGCCAGCAGCTTGAGCAGGGCCTACGAGCAGTACTTC.

V and J are TRBV5-1 and TRBJ2-7; 7 bases match TRBD1. The CDR3 is 15 amino acids. The germline gives CDR1 SGHRS, CDR2 YFSETQ. The junction had 9 bases not matched to a gene; V was cut back by 6 bases and J by 0 bases. CDR3 amino acids: CASIRQGFSSYEQYF. CDR3 bases: TGCGCCAGCATCAGACAGGGATTCAGCTCCTACGAGCAGTACTTC. The full variable domain, completed using reference TRBV5-1 and TRBJ2-7, is KAGVTQTPRYLIKTRGQQVTLSCSPISGHRSVSWYQQTPGQGLQFLFEYFSETQRNKGNFPGRFSGRQFSNSRSEMNVSTLELGDSALYLCASIRQGFSSYEQYFGPGTRLTVT.

The chain couples TRBV28 to TRBJ1-2, with a tentative D call TRBD1 (6 bases). This CDR3 is built from 14 residues. The V end lost 4 bases, the J end lost 6 bases, and 15 bases lay between the germline ends. Germline V gives CDR1 MDHEN, CDR2 SYDVKM. The CDR3 coding sequence is TGTGCCAGCAGTTCCCTCGGCGGGGGCCATGGCTACACCTTC. Amino acid sequence: CASSSLGGGHGYTF.

The chain has TRBV19 and TRBJ2-7, with 9 nucleotides matching TRBD2. CDR3 size: 14 residues. CDR1 is LNHDA and CDR2 is SQIVND in the germline V gene (reference sequence). J gave up 4 bases and V 3 bases, and 4 bases lay outside the gene matches. CDR3 in amino acids: CASSIRRGGYEQYF. The CDR3 DNA follows: TGTGCCAGTAGTATTCGGCGGGGGGGTTACGAGCAGTACTTC.

The J gene is TRBJ1-5, the V gene TRBV30; D is uncertain. The CDR3 is 14 amino acids. Germline CDR1 reads GTSNPN; CDR2 reads SVGIG (reference sequence). Trimming cost V 0 bases and J 2 bases, with 8 bases left between them. The CDR3 DNA is TGTGCCTGGAGTGTGGACGCGGGCAATCAGCCCCAGCATTTT. It encodes CAWSVDAGNQPQHF.